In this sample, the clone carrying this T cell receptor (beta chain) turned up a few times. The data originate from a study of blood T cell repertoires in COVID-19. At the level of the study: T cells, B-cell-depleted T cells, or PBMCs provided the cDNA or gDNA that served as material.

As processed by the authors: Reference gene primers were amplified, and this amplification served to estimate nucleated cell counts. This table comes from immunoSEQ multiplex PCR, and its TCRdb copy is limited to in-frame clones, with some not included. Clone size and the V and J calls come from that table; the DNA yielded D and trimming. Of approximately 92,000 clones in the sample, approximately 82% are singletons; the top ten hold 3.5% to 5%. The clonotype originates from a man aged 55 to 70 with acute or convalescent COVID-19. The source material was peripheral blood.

CDR3 coding DNA: TGTGCCAGCAGCTTAGTCGGGACTAGAAATGTCGGGGAGCTGTTTTTT. Translation: CASSLVGTRNVGELFF. The V gene is TRBV7-6, the J gene TRBJ2-2, with 8 bases lining up with TRBD2. CDR1 and CDR2 from the germline V gene are SGHVS and FNYEAQ. Unmatched junction bases numbered 8, after V lost 1 base and J lost 7 bases. The CDR3 runs to 16 residues.